Described below is a single T cell receptor beta chain sequence and its context. Its antigen remains unknown. Method: immunoSEQ multiplex PCR; TCRdb's copy keeps in-frame clones and lacks some. Seen here are about 70,000 clones, around 91% observed once, and the top ten hold about 4.2%. The data belong to a study of graft-versus-host responses after intestinal transplantation. In the study overall: Each patient got anti-thymocyte globulin induction, then tacrolimus and steroids for two to four years. Study conclusions and caveats: Recipient marrow harbored GvH clones, some of which surfaced first in ileum or blood. Those patients showing graft-donor T cell macrochimerism displayed high graft-versus-host to host-versus-graft clonal ratios in allografts.

This sequence originates from a human donor who was the organ donor for an intestinal transplant. The sample was unstimulated CD8+ T cells sorted from spleen or lymph node cells, taken before transplant.

The CDR3 DNA reads as TGTGCCATCAGTAACCCCAGAGAGGGACTAGCTATGGAGACCCAGTACTTC. Protein: CAISNPREGLAMETQYF. The chain recombines TRBV10-3 with TRBJ2-5, with 9 bases lining up with TRBD2. J was trimmed by 5 bases and V by 5 bases; bases with no gene match: 15. The CDR3 runs to 17 residues. Germline V gene data show CDR1 as ENHRY and CDR2 as SYGVKD.